This T cell receptor beta chain was captured by sequencing in a study of blood T cell repertoires in COVID-19 (dated by TCRdb to the early 2020s). Context from the whole study: Samples from collaborators originated in the United States, Italy and Spain and spanned both the acute and convalescent phases of COVID-19. The material from the prospective study consisted of cDNA or gDNA derived from T cells, B-cell-depleted T cells, or PBMCs. Subjects who had been exposed to COVID-19, were actively infected with it, or had recovered from it provided the deeply sampled blood TCRbeta repertoires that made up the dataset. The repertoires were released in a freely available public database intended as a resource for research on the immune response to SARS-CoV-2. The samples were drawn from two sources: the first 160 participants of the ongoing ImmuneRACE study, and fewer than 1,500 subjects contributed by 6 global collaborators. The sample metadata nearly always contained a de-identified subject ID, COVID-19 status, age in years and sex. Where HLA class I and class II types were available, the types were taken from metadata supplied by the sample provider, not from assay-based typing. Results and caveats for the whole study, not just this receptor: The amount of clinical and demographic metadata varied by source and participant and was provided uncurated.

Enrolling through a virtual design, the prospective study's participants ranged in age from roughly 18 to 90 years and lived across around 25 United States geographic areas. In the prospective study, participants were assigned to cohorts based on the clinical history participants reported in a screening survey and a study questionnaire. Recovered participants in ImmuneRACE Cohort 3 were defined as having two consecutive negative NP/OP PCR tests, clearance from a healthcare professional, or resolution of symptoms. In the prospective study, mobile phlebotomists collected whole blood, serum and a nasopharyngeal or oropharyngeal swab from each participant. Prospective study participants could optionally give additional blood draws and questionnaires over a roughly 2-month period. Before DNA extraction, prospective study blood samples were shipped either frozen or at room temperature. The immunoSEQ Assay, a bias-controlled multiplex PCR, was used to amplify TCRbeta CDR3 regions from genomic DNA. Regarding the original processing steps: The number of nucleated cells in each sample was estimated from the amplification of reference gene primers within the assay. To quantify the absolute abundance of each unique TCRbeta CDR3 rearrangement, sequence reads were collapsed and filtered. For each sample, productive Simpson clonality was calculated by taking the square root of Simpson's diversity index across productive rearrangements. Sourced from immuneACCESS, this table was stored by TCRdb with only in-frame sequences that have V and J called. A share of the clones is absent; for the studies checked, an unresolved V gene accounts for under half, and the remainder has no known explanation. The V and J calls and the clone size are those of that table, but D and trimming were determined from the DNA. The sample contains roughly 360,000 clones, around 83% of them found a single time. Around 5% of the sample belongs to the ten largest clones.

Regarding this clone: The clone's antigen remains unknown. No much larger clone exists at a distance of one base, and base qualities are not known.

V is pruned by 0 bases and J by 5 bases, leaving 9 bases of the junction without a gene match. Including the terminal cysteine and phenylalanine, the CDR3 comprises 17 residues. Just CDR3 DNA is preserved here, 51 bases in frame from base 1. Per the germline V gene, LGHNA is the CDR1 and YNFKEQ is the CDR2. This sequence originates from a woman between 45 and 65 years old who had recovered from COVID-19. The chain uses TRBV4-2 and TRBJ2-5, and TRBD2 aligns with 10 junction nucleotides. The sample was PBMCs or T cells enriched from blood (not recorded which). The CDR3 protein sequence reads: CASSQDPERGGRETQYF. The DNA sequence is as follows: TGTGCCAGCAGCCAAGACCCGGAGCGGGGGGGCAGGGAGACCCAGTACTTC.